This TCR beta chain is drawn from a study of read filtering for tumor transcriptome and immune sequencing. At the level of the study: Patients were 17 male and 11 to 15 female, mean age around 70 years, range 47 to 80. DNase treatment preceded whole-transcriptome library preparation.

On this clonotype: What it binds is not known.

Germline lookup yields CDR1 MNHEY and CDR2 SVGAGI. The length of the CDR3 is 14 residues. Between the trimmed V and J ends, which lost 6 bases and 1 base, there was a span of 9 bases. The library was built from roughly 400 ng RNA with molecular barcoded adaptors for alpha/delta and beta/gamma chains. TCRdb ran MiXCR on the reads and lists one entry per CDR3 protein. The sample has about 550 distinct CDR3 sequences, 82% seen once. Whole-study findings and limits: The CD138-negative fraction was mixed bone marrow immune cells, not pure T cells.

The sequencing input was a population of CD138-negative cells sorted from bone marrow. The chain has TRBV6-5 and TRBJ2-2; D is unclear. The sequence was collected from a donor at least 40 years old with multiple myeloma. This table probably holds off-target reads from a library built for another chain. The CDR3 spells CASSPNVNTGELFF. In DNA form, the CDR3 reads TGTGCCAGCAGCCCTAACGTGAACACCGGGGAGCTGTTTTTT.